The clone carrying this T cell receptor (beta chain) was detected only once. As yet, its antigen is unknown. The CDR3 extends over 15 amino acids. V was clipped by 4 bases and J by 10 bases, with 20 bases between them. Germline assignment: CDR1 LNHDA and CDR2 SQIVND (reference sequence). The sample is drawn from a study of OX40 agonist ivuxolimab in advanced cancers. Across the whole study: Patients received ivuxolimab, an agonistic anti-OX40 (CD134) antibody. Each patient was given ivuxolimab into a vein every 2 weeks, at 0.01 to 10 mg/kg. Findings of the study overall: Expanded clones were, on average, more numerous in CD8+ T cells than in CD4+.

The protocol was immunoSEQ multiplex PCR, while the TCRdb copy is restricted to in-frame clones and leaves out a portion. This sample carries around 95,000 clones, less than 95% of them seen once, and the ten largest clones take 0.45% to 0.65%. The clonotype was recovered from an adult with an advanced solid tumor such as melanoma, head and neck, liver or kidney cancer. Sequencing used CD4+ or CD8+ T cells sorted from blood, obtained in a trial of the OX40 agonist ivuxolimab. The chain couples TRBV19 to TRBJ2-1, with D hard to call. CDR3 nucleotide sequence: TGTGCCAGTAGTACCGAGGAGAGGAACCAACCCGAGCAGTTCTTC. This gives the protein CASSTEERNQPEQFF.